This is a list of T cell receptor beta chains from one sample in a study of OX40 agonist ivuxolimab in advanced cancers. Here immunoSEQ multiplex PCR was the method, and the copy in TCRdb shows in-frame clones only, minus some. There are about 65,000 clones in the sample; roughly 84% occur only once, and over 0.35% lies in the top ten. The sequencing here drew on CD4+ or CD8+ T cells sorted from blood, taken in a trial of the OX40 agonist ivuxolimab. Receptors originate from an adult with an advanced solid tumor such as melanoma, head and neck, liver or kidney cancer. The CDR3 runs from the conserved cysteine through the conserved F or W. The D gene is left open where the match is weak. Size values are once, few and many counts, or a class for expanded clones, and some rows have none.

v_call	j_call	clone_size	d_call	cdr3_aa	cdr3_nt
TRBV6-1	TRBJ2-3	once	NA	CASSKLSDTQYF	TGTGCCAGCAGTAAACTATCAGATACGCAGTATTTT
TRBV29-1	TRBJ2-7	once	NA	CSVRRGPSYEQYF	TGCAGCGTGCGGAGAGGACCGTCCTACGAGCAGTACTTC
TRBV10-3	TRBJ1-2	NA	NA	CAISEKGQINGYTF	TGTGCCATCAGTGAGAAGGGACAAATTAATGGCTACACCTTC
TRBV7-9	TRBJ2-5	NA	NA	CASSSPTGYTGRGETQYF	TGTGCCAGCAGCTCACCGACGGGGTACACCGGGCGGGGAGAGACCCAGTACTTC
TRBV5-1	TRBJ1-1	NA	TRBD1	CASSVQGIGTEAFF	TGCGCCAGCAGCGTACAGGGGATAGGCACTGAAGCTTTCTTT
TRBV19	TRBJ2-5	NA	NA	CASSLQGPLGEQYF	TGTGCCAGTAGTTTACAGGGACCCCTTGGGGAGCAGTACTTC
TRBV5-4	TRBJ1-2	NA	TRBD1	CASSIGQGAKGYTF	TGTGCCAGCAGCATCGGACAGGGGGCGAAAGGCTACACCTTC
TRBV9	TRBJ1-3	NA	NA	CASREHETPGNTIYF	TGTGCCAGCAGGGAACACGAAACCCCCGGAAACACCATATATTTT
TRBV6-5	TRBJ2-1	NA	TRBD2	CASSYGLAGKDEQFF	TGTGCCAGCAGTTACGGACTAGCGGGGAAGGATGAGCAGTTCTTC
TRBV7-2	TRBJ1-2	NA	NA	CASSLGKVGYGYTF	TGTGCCAGCAGCTTAGGGAAAGTCGGCTATGGCTACACCTTC
TRBV7-9	TRBJ1-5	NA	NA	CASSTGDNQPQHF	TGTGCCAGCAGCACAGGAGACAATCAGCCCCAGCATTTT
TRBV21-1	TRBJ1-3	NA	NA	CASSNCRGNTGNTIYF	TGTGCCAGCAGCAACTGTAGGGGGAATACTGGAAACACCATATATTTT
TRBV29-1	TRBJ2-3	NA	TRBD1	CSAFRGSPDTQYF	TGCAGCGCTTTCAGGGGGTCCCCCGATACGCAGTATTTT
TRBV11-2	TRBJ1-2	NA	NA	CASSLGTATSAGYTF	TGTGCCAGCAGCTTAGGTACAGCCACCTCTGCGGGCTACACCTTC
TRBV18	TRBJ2-7	NA	NA	CASSPRQDYEQYF	TGTGCCAGCTCACCCCGACAGGACTACGAGCAGTACTTC
TRBV6-1	TRBJ1-3	NA	NA	CASSVGARVSGNTIYF	TGTGCCAGCAGTGTCGGTGCCAGGGTCTCGGGAAACACCATATATTTT
TRBV7-2	TRBJ2-7	NA	NA	CASSLLRGYEQYF	TGTGCCAGCAGCTTATTGAGGGGCTACGAGCAGTACTTC
TRBV29-1	TRBJ1-1	few	NA	CSVGSANTEAFF	TGCAGCGTTGGGTCAGCAAACACTGAAGCTTTCTTT
TRBV18	TRBJ1-4	NA	NA	CASSPIQTNEKLFF	TGTGCCAGCTCACCCATACAGACTAATGAAAAACTGTTTTTT
TRBV19	TRBJ1-3	NA	NA	CASSNSILPGNTIYF	TGTGCCAGTAGTAACAGCATATTACCTGGAAACACCATATATTTT
TRBV5-6	TRBJ1-4	NA	NA	CASSLQAGSEKLFF	TGTGCCAGCAGCTTGCAGGCTGGGAGTGAAAAACTGTTTTTT
TRBV6-5	TRBJ1-1	NA	NA	CASSYSPGREAFF	TGTGCCAGCAGTTACTCCCCAGGCAGGGAAGCTTTCTTT
TRBV5-8	TRBJ2-7	NA	NA	CASSLEAGSHEQYF	TGTGCCAGCAGCTTGGAGGCAGGGTCCCACGAGCAGTACTTC
TRBV6-6	TRBJ1-5	NA	NA	CASIPELYSNQPQHF	TGTGCCAGCATACCCGAGCTCTATAGCAATCAGCCCCAGCATTTT
TRBV7-6	TRBJ2-4	NA	NA	CASSPRGTGGPVGKNIQYF	TGTGCCAGCAGCCCCCGAGGAACAGGAGGTCCTGTCGGGAAAAACATTCAGTACTTC
TRBV11-2	TRBJ2-2	once	NA	CASSTSGLLRDTGELFF	TGTGCCAGCAGCACCAGCGGCCTCCTTAGGGACACCGGGGAGCTGTTTTTT
TRBV14	TRBJ2-7	once	TRBD1	CASSRGGTGDYEQYF	TGTGCCAGCAGCCGGGGGGGGACAGGGGACTACGAGCAGTACTTC
TRBV6-1	TRBJ1-2	NA	NA	CASIVGESPYGYTF	TGTGCCAGCATAGTTGGGGAAAGTCCGTATGGCTACACCTTC
TRBV6-5	TRBJ2-3	NA	TRBD1	CASSYTGTGDTQYF	TGTGCCAGCAGTTACACCGGGACAGGAGATACGCAGTATTTT
TRBV4-3	TRBJ1-1	NA	NA	CASSQEFGQMNTEAFF	TGCGCCAGCAGCCAAGAATTTGGGCAGATGAACACTGAAGCTTTCTTT
TRBV7-2	TRBJ2-3	NA	NA	CASSSRTKDTQYF	TGTGCCAGCAGCTCAAGGACTAAAGATACGCAGTATTTT
TRBV7-7	TRBJ2-5	NA	NA	CASSPGLDTTQETQYF	TGTGCCAGCAGCCCCGGACTGGATACGACACAAGAGACCCAGTACTTC
TRBV18	TRBJ1-5	few	NA	CASSPLRDSNQPQHF	TGTGCCAGCTCACCTCTCCGGGACAGCAATCAGCCCCAGCATTTT
TRBV7-3	TRBJ1-1	NA	NA	CASSLDRGGTEAFF	TGTGCCAGCAGCTTAGACCGGGGGGGCACTGAAGCTTTCTTT
TRBV5-4	TRBJ2-3	NA	NA	CASSWGKDTQYF	TGTGCCAGCAGCTGGGGGAAGGATACGCAGTATTTT
TRBV5-1	TRBJ1-2	NA	NA	CASSVALGAQGYTF	TGCGCCAGCAGCGTAGCCCTGGGGGCGCAAGGCTACACCTTC
TRBV5-4	TRBJ1-4	NA	TRBD1	CASSPQGAANEKLFF	TGTGCCAGCAGCCCCCAGGGGGCCGCTAATGAAAAACTGTTTTTT
TRBV10-3	TRBJ1-3	NA	NA	CAISEGRSGNTIYF	TGTGCCATCAGTGAGGGACGCTCTGGAAACACCATATATTTT
TRBV30	TRBJ2-7	NA	NA	CAWSFLSYEQYF	TGTGCCTGGAGTTTCCTCTCCTACGAGCAGTACTTC
TRBV27	TRBJ1-2	NA	NA	CASSLSAGAGSYGYTF	TGTGCCAGCAGTTTATCGGCAGGGGCTGGGAGCTATGGCTACACCTTC
TRBV4-2	TRBJ2-7	few	TRBD2	CASSQDSGGGNSYEQYF	TGTGCCAGCAGCCAAGATAGCGGGGGGGGGAACTCCTACGAGCAGTACTTC
TRBV6-5	TRBJ1-2	NA	NA	CASSSRGMVVGGYTF	TGTGCCAGCAGTTCTCGCGGGATGGTTGTTGGTGGCTACACCTTC
TRBV28	TRBJ2-7	NA	NA	CASSFTGTFSHEQYF	TGTGCCAGCAGTTTTACTGGGACATTCAGTCACGAGCAGTACTTC
TRBV9	TRBJ2-2	NA	TRBD2	CASSVAARGDTGELFF	TGTGCCAGCAGCGTAGCGGCGCGGGGGGACACCGGGGAGCTGTTTTTT
TRBV6-1	TRBJ2-1	NA	TRBD1	CASKRTGQSNEQFF	TGTGCCAGCAAAAGGACAGGGCAGAGTAATGAGCAGTTCTTC
TRBV18	TRBJ1-4	NA	NA	CASSPPNGGSGEKLFF	TGTGCCAGCTCACCACCGAACGGGGGCTCGGGGGAAAAACTGTTTTTT
TRBV14	TRBJ1-5	NA	NA	CASSQVVAGPQHF	TGTGCCAGCAGCCAAGTTGTGGCAGGGCCCCAGCATTTT
TRBV12-5	TRBJ1-1	NA	TRBD1	CASGIPTEGAGPINTEAFF	TGTGCTAGTGGAATCCCCACAGAGGGGGCAGGACCAATAAACACTGAAGCTTTCTTT
TRBV30	TRBJ1-2	NA	TRBD1	CGTGKSNYGYTF	TGTGGGACAGGGAAATCTAACTATGGCTACACCTTC
TRBV6-4	TRBJ1-1	NA	NA	CAIPGHANTEAFF	TGTGCCATCCCGGGGCATGCGAACACTGAAGCTTTCTTT
TRBV10-3	TRBJ2-7	NA	NA	CAITQGSQGTGEQYF	TGTGCCATCACCCAGGGGTCCCAGGGTACGGGGGAGCAGTACTTC
TRBV7-8	TRBJ1-3	NA	NA	CASSLAADSGNTIYF	TGTGCCAGCAGCTTAGCCGCGGACTCTGGAAACACCATATATTTT
TRBV6-1	TRBJ2-1	NA	TRBD1	CASSVIGQGITEQFF	TGTGCCAGCAGTGTCATAGGACAGGGAATCACTGAGCAGTTCTTC
TRBV5-3	TRBJ1-2	NA	NA	CARSLLGGRFYGYTF	TGTGCCAGAAGCTTGCTCGGGGGTCGATTCTATGGCTACACCTTC
TRBV7-9	TRBJ1-1	NA	NA	CASSSRTVGNTEAFF	TGTGCCAGCAGCTCCCGGACAGTAGGAAACACTGAAGCTTTCTTT
TRBV7-2	TRBJ1-3	NA	NA	CASSFGRSSGNTIYF	TGTGCCAGCAGCTTCGGCAGAAGCTCTGGAAACACCATATATTTT